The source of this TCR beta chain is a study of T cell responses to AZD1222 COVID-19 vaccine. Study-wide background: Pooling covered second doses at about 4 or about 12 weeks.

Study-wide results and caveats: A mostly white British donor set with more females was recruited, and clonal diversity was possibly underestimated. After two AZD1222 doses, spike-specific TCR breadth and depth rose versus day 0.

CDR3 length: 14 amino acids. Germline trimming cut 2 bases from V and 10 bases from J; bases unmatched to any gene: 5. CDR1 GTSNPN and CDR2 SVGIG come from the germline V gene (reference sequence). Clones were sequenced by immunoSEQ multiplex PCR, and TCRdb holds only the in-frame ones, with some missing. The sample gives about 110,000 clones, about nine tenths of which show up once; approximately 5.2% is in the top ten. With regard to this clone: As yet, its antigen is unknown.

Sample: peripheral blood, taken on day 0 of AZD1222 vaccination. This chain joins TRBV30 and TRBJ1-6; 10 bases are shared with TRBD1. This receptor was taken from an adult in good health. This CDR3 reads CAWSSGTGDSPLHF. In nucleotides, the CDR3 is TGTGCCTGGAGTAGTGGGACAGGGGACTCACCCCTCCACTTT.